This entry is about one T cell receptor beta chain. The data were obtained in a study of blood T cell repertoires in COVID-19. Profiling relied on immunoSEQ multiplex PCR, and the TCRdb table lists in-frame clones only, not all of them. Here the sample spans fewer than 50,000 clones, about 88% being singletons. CDR1 and CDR2 from the germline V gene are MDHEN and SYDVKM. Trimming cost V 6 bases and J 5 bases, with 17 bases left between them. The CDR3 runs 15 residues. The chain combines TRBV28 with TRBJ2-1, with a possible D match to TRBD1 (6 bases). Sequencing used peripheral blood. This receptor was taken from a man between 65 and 85 years old with active COVID-19. The CDR3 bases are TGTGCCAGCAGATATCTCCAGGGGTTACACAATGAGCAGTTCTTC. It encodes CASRYLQGLHNEQFF.